The 29 T cell receptor beta chains below all came from one sample that was sequenced in a study of cytomegalovirus exposure and HLA in healthy donors (dated by TCRdb to 2016 to 2017). The protocol used for the library was the immunoSEQ multiplex PCR assay. For the multiplex PCR, a mixture combining 60 forward primers for TCR Vbeta segments and 13 reverse primers for TCR Jbeta segments was used. Imported from immuneACCESS, the table was reduced by TCRdb to in-frame sequences with V and J called. These copies leave out some clones; in studies compared against another copy, an unresolved V gene accounts for under half, and the cause of the remainder is not known. The sample contains more than 140,000 clones, around 80% of them found a single time. The ten largest clones add up to 3% to 3.5% of the sample. The sample comprised PBMCs. These receptor sequences come from a man in his late teens or twenties in good health and CMV-seropositive.

This chain connects TRBV2 to TRBJ1-4; D uncertain. CDR1 SNHLY and CDR2 FYNNEI come from the germline V gene. The CDR3 loop spans 14 amino acids. V shed 1 base and J shed 0 bases, with 3 bases lying between them. The CDR3 coding sequence is TGTGCCAGCAGTGAAGTAGCAACTAATGAAAAACTGTTTTTT. Encoded protein: CASSEVATNEKLFF.

The gene calls are TRBV2 and TRBJ1-2; 9 bases map to TRBD1. CDR3 size: 14 residues. V lost 2 bases to trimming and J lost 3 bases; unmatched junction nucleotides: 1. Germline CDR1 SNHLY, CDR2 FYNNEI. The CDR3 region is CASSERTGDYGYTF. The CDR3 nucleotides read TGTGCCAGCAGTGAACGGACAGGGGACTATGGCTACACCTTC.

V is TRBV5-1 and J is TRBJ1-2; 8 nucleotides line up with TRBD1. The V gene end was trimmed by 1 base and the J gene end by 8 bases; junction bases not matched to a gene: 13. The CDR3 is 16 residues long. Looked up from germline, CDR1 is SGHRS and CDR2 is YFSETQ. The CDR3, as DNA: TGCGCCAGCAGCTTGCATCCGGACAGGGATACGGGAGGCTACACCTTC. This encodes CASSLHPDRDTGGYTF. The complete variable domain, with remaining parts taken from reference TRBV5-1 and TRBJ1-2, reads KAGVTQTPRYLIKTRGQQVTLSCSPISGHRSVSWYQQTPGQGLQFLFEYFSETQRNKGNFPGRFSGRQFSNSRSEMNVSTLELGDSALYLCASSLHPDRDTGGYTFGSGTRLTVV.

The V gene is TRBV10-3, the J gene TRBJ2-7; D is perhaps TRBD2 (5 bases). The CDR3 is made up of 14 amino acids. The germline V gene encodes CDR1 ENHRY and CDR2 SYGVKD. Trimming left V 3 bases short and J 7 bases short, with 16 bases between. CDR3 bases: TGTGCCATCAGTGAAGTCCGAATAACGGGAGAGCAGTACTTC. Residues: CAISEVRITGEQYF.

For the CDR3, the DNA is TGTGCCAGCAGACTAGCCGATACGCAGTATTTT. Its translation is CASRLADTQYF. The chain carries TRBV5-4 and TRBJ2-3; D is possibly TRBD2 (6 bases). Germline values: CDR1 SGHNT, CDR2 YYREEE (reference sequence). The CDR3 totals 11 residues. The V gene lost 5 bases and the J gene lost 6 bases, with 7 bases spanning the gap.

J is TRBJ1-1 and V is TRBV28; D ambiguous. The CDR3 contains 13 residues. V dropped 10 bases and J dropped 3 bases, with 15 bases sitting between them. Germline V gene data show CDR1 as MDHEN and CDR2 as SYDVKM. CDR3 protein: CATGVVGDTEAFF. The CDR3 DNA follows: TGTGCCACCGGAGTGGTCGGGGACACTGAAGCTTTCTTT.

This chain uses TRBV14 with TRBJ2-1; 12 bases map to TRBD2. CDR1 is SGHDN, CDR2 FVKESK, per germline. Germline trimming cut 4 bases from V and 7 bases from J; bases unmatched to any gene: 8. The CDR3 totals 16 residues. CDR3 nucleotides: TGTGCCAGCAGCCCCGGACTAGCGGGGAGGGGGAATGAGCAGTTCTTC. It yields the protein CASSPGLAGRGNEQFF.

The rearrangement links TRBV2 to TRBJ2-3; 7 positions agree with TRBD2. The V segment lost 7 bases and the J segment 2 bases; nucleotides outside the gene matches: 6. This CDR3 is 14 amino acids long. The V gene's germline CDR1 is SNHLY and CDR2 FYNNEI. The CDR3 region is CASTQGGDTDTQYF. For the CDR3, the DNA is TGTGCCAGCACCCAGGGAGGGGACACAGATACGCAGTATTTT.

This clone was observed a single time. V is TRBV7-9 and J is TRBJ2-5; TRBD1 matches 10 bases. J gave up 5 bases and V 4 bases, and 7 bases lay outside the gene matches. CDR1 and CDR2 (germline): SEHNR, FQNEAQ (reference sequence). The CDR3 sequence is 15 residues long. CDR3 nucleotide sequence: TGTGCCAGCAGCTGGGACAGGGGAGGGATGGAGACCCAGTACTTC. Amino acids: CASSWDRGGMETQYF.

The chain has TRBV18 and TRBJ2-2, with 11 bases aligning to TRBD2. The CDR3 has 15 amino acids. Germline CDR1 and CDR2: KGHSH and LQKENI. V lost 3 bases and J lost 7; bases outside the gene matches: 4. DNA of the CDR3: TGTGCCAGCTCACCGATACTAGCGGGAGACGGGGAGCTGTTTTTT. Protein sequence: CASSPILAGDGELFF.

The chain couples TRBV2 to TRBJ2-1; D unclear. CDR1 and CDR2 from the germline V gene are SNHLY and FYNNEI. V lost 0 bases to trimming and J lost 6 bases, with 6 bases between them. The length of the CDR3 is 13 residues. The CDR3 sequence is CASSEASLNEQFF. Here the CDR3 DNA reads TGTGCCAGCAGTGAAGCGTCCCTCAATGAGCAGTTCTTC.

This clone was observed a single time. This chain connects TRBV14 to TRBJ1-1, with 9 bases identical to TRBD1. With V trimmed by 0 bases and J by 0 bases, 11 bases remained unmatched. The CDR3 consists of 19 residues. In germline, CDR1 is SGHDN, CDR2 FVKESK. CDR3 sequence (DNA): TGTGCCAGCAGCCAAGATGCGGGACAGGGTGGCTTGATGAACACTGAAGCTTTCTTT. Protein product: CASSQDAGQGGLMNTEAFF.

This clone appeared a few times. This chain connects TRBV10-3 to TRBJ1-2; possible D gene TRBD1, 6 bases. In germline, CDR1 is ENHRY, CDR2 SYGVKD. Trimming took 0 bases from V and 8 from J, leaving 13 bases between them. The CDR3 loop spans 14 amino acids. The CDR3 DNA is TGTGCCATCAGTGAGTCGGCAGAAAGGGGGGGCTACACCTTC. This codes for CAISESAERGGYTF.

The gene calls are TRBV18 and TRBJ2-1; D perhaps matches TRBD2 (6 bases). V was shortened by 2 bases and J by 0 bases, with 14 bases between the two germline ends. From germline, CDR1 is KGHSH and CDR2 LQKENI. This CDR3 contains 17 residues. The CDR3 region is CASSPAAGSSSYNEQFF. The CDR3, as DNA: TGTGCCAGCTCACCAGCGGCGGGATCTAGCTCCTACAATGAGCAGTTCTTC.

The chain employs TRBV7-9 and TRBJ2-7; maybe TRBD2 (5 bases). Germline values: CDR1 SEHNR, CDR2 FQNEAQ (reference sequence). The CDR3 is 15 amino acids. The V end lost 5 bases, the J end lost 5 bases, and 19 bases lay between the germline ends. This CDR3 reads CASSHPERARNEQYF. The CDR3 bases are TGTGCCAGCAGCCACCCTGAGAGGGCGAGAAACGAGCAGTACTTC.

The DNA for the CDR3 is TGCAGCGTTGAAACAGGTCTTTCTTCCTACGAGCAGTACTTC. Protein: CSVETGLSSYEQYF. The chain links TRBV29-1 to TRBJ2-7, with D tentatively TRBD1 (5 bases). Germline assignment: CDR1 SQVTM and CDR2 ANQGSEA. The CDR3 consists of 14 residues. The V and J ends lost 2 bases and 1 base respectively, with 12 bases between them.

The chain has TRBV30 and TRBJ2-7, with unresolved D. This CDR3 region has 11 residues. Germline values: CDR1 GTSNPN, CDR2 SVGIG (reference sequence). With 4 bases removed from V and 3 bases from J, the gap between germline ends came to 7 bases. The CDR3 nucleotides are TGTGCCTGGAACCCGGGCTACGAGCAGTACTTC. The encoded protein is CAWNPGYEQYF.

This clone was detected once. The chain has TRBV10-2 and TRBJ2-3; D may be TRBD2 (6 bases). V was shortened by 3 bases and J by 4 bases, with 11 bases between the two germline ends. Germline V lookup: CDR1 WSHSY, CDR2 SAAADI. There are 14 residues in the CDR3. The CDR3 nucleotides are TGCGCCAGCAGTGATGTGGGGGGTGCAGATACGCAGTATTTT. Its translation: CASSDVGGADTQYF.

This clone has a handful of counts. The rearrangement joins TRBV7-9 to TRBJ1-5, with TRBD1 as a possible D gene (6 bases). This CDR3 has 14 amino acids. Trimming left V 8 bases short and J 3 bases short, with 14 bases between. Per germline, CDR1 SEHNR and CDR2 FQNEAQ (reference sequence). CDR3 DNA: TGTGCCAGCCCAACGGACAGCCCCAATCAGCCCCAGCATTTT. This gives the protein CASPTDSPNQPQHF.

This sequence joins TRBV6-5 and TRBJ1-2; D may be TRBD1 (5 bases). Germline-derived CDR1 and CDR2 are MNHEY and SVGAGI. The V end was cut by 2 bases, the J end by 8 bases, with 15 bases between. This CDR3 is built from 14 residues. The CDR3 loop is CASSYRGTGGGYTF. The CDR3, as DNA: TGTGCCAGCAGTTACCGGGGGACGGGTGGAGGCTACACCTTC.

The chain combines TRBV19 with TRBJ2-2, with 8 bases matching TRBD2. The CDR3 runs to 17 residues. Germline values: CDR1 LNHDA, CDR2 SQIVND (reference sequence). The J segment lost 5 bases and the V segment lost 5 bases, leaving 13 bases of the junction unmatched. The DNA for the CDR3 is TGTGCCAGTAGTTCATATGGGCGGGGGGAGAGGACCGGGGAGCTGTTTTTT. Translating it yields CASSSYGRGERTGELFF.

This rearrangement joins TRBV5-1 to TRBJ1-4; perhaps TRBD1 as D (5 bases). The CDR3 has 15 residues. Per germline, CDR1 SGHRS and CDR2 YFSETQ. The V and J ends lost 0 bases and 8 bases respectively, with 14 bases between them. The CDR3: CASSLGRAIGEKLFF. As DNA, the CDR3 is TGCGCCAGCAGCTTGGGCAGGGCTATTGGAGAAAAACTGTTTTTT.

The genes are TRBV5-1 and TRBJ2-4; D perhaps matches TRBD1 (6 bases). This CDR3 has 15 amino acids. The germline V gene encodes CDR1 SGHRS and CDR2 YFSETQ. V was trimmed by 4 bases and J by 0 bases, leaving 11 bases between them. The CDR3 here is CASSDGTLAKNIQYF. CDR3 bases: TGCGCCAGCAGCGACGGGACACTAGCCAAAAACATTCAGTACTTC. The full variable domain, rest sourced from reference TRBV5-1 and TRBJ2-4, is KAGVTQTPRYLIKTRGQQVTLSCSPISGHRSVSWYQQTPGQGLQFLFEYFSETQRNKGNFPGRFSGRQFSNSRSEMNVSTLELGDSALYLCASSDGTLAKNIQYFGAGTRLSVL.

V gene TRBV18 combines with J gene TRBJ1-4; D is uncertain. CDR1 and CDR2 (germline): KGHSH, LQKENI. The CDR3 runs to 14 residues. V lost 1 base, J lost 13 bases, and 16 bases lay in between. In DNA form, the CDR3 reads TGTGCCAGCTCACCACTTAGAGTGGCGGAAGGACTGTTTTTT. Protein: CASSPLRVAEGLFF.

V is TRBV6-1 and J is TRBJ1-3; D not resolved. The CDR3 is 15 amino acids. V dropped 2 bases and J dropped 3 bases, with 11 bases sitting between them. Germline values: CDR1 MNHNS, CDR2 SASEGT. This chain's CDR3 is CASSEREDFGNTIYF. In nucleotides, the CDR3 is TGTGCCAGCAGTGAACGAGAGGATTTTGGAAACACCATATATTTT.

J is TRBJ1-1 and V is TRBV25-1; D gene uncertain. CDR1 MGHDK and CDR2 SYGVNS come from the germline V gene. The CDR3 totals 11 residues. V lost 4 bases and J lost 8, with 8 bases in between. CDR3 nucleotide sequence: TGTGCCAGCAGTGTCCTCGGGGAAGCTTTCTTT. This sequence encodes CASSVLGEAFF.

This rearrangement joins TRBV19 to TRBJ2-7; D may be TRBD2 (5 bases). The germline V gene has CDR1 LNHDA and CDR2 SQIVND (reference sequence). The V gene lost 5 bases and the J gene lost 3 bases, with 11 bases spanning the gap. This CDR3 is 13 amino acids long. This CDR3 is CASSASRGYEQYF. CDR3 nucleotides: TGTGCCAGTAGTGCATCACGGGGCTACGAGCAGTACTTC.

The chain has TRBV30 and TRBJ1-1; tentative D call: TRBD1 (5 bases). The germline CDR1 and CDR2 sequences are GTSNPN and SVGIG (reference sequence). There are 14 residues in the CDR3. This CDR3 reads CSGFAGAGNTEAFF. CDR3 DNA: TGTTCAGGTTTTGCTGGGGCTGGGAACACTGAAGCTTTCTTT.

The chain uses TRBV6-6 and TRBJ2-7, with D tentatively TRBD2 (6 bases). The CDR3 loop spans 14 amino acids. Germline assignment: CDR1 MNHNY and CDR2 SVGAGI (reference sequence). The V and J ends lost 4 bases and 4 bases respectively, with 14 bases between them. CDR3 coding DNA: TGTGCCAGCAGTTCCTTGCGGGACGGGTACGAGCAGTACTTC. Encoded protein: CASSSLRDGYEQYF.